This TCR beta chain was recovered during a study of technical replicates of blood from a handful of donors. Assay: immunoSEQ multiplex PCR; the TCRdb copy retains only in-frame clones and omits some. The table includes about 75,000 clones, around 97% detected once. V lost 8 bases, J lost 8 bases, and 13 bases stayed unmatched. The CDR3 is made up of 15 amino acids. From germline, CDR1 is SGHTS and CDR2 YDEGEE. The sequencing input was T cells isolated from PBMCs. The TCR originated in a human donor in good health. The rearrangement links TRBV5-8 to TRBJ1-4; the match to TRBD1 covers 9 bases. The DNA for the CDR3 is TGTGCCAGTAGCCCTACAGGGGGCGGTGGAGAAAAACTGTTTTTT. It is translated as CASSPTGGGGEKLFF.